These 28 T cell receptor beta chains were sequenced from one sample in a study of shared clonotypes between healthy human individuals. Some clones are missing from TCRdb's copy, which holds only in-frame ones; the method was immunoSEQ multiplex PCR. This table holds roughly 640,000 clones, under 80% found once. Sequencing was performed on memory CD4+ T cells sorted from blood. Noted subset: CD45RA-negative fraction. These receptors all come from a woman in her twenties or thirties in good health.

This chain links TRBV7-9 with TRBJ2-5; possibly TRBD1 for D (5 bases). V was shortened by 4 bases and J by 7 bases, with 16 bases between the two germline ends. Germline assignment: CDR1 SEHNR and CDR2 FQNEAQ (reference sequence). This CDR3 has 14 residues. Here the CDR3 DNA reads TGTGCCAGCAGCTCCGTCCAGGGTTTCGGGACCCAGTACTTC. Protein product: CASSSVQGFGTQYF.

CDR3 sequence: CASRYTGGADYGYTF. DNA of the CDR3: TGCGCCAGCAGATATACAGGGGGCGCGGACTATGGCTACACCTTC. The gene calls are TRBV4-1 and TRBJ1-2; TRBD1 matches at 9 bases. From germline, CDR1 is MGHRA and CDR2 YSYEKL. CDR3 length: 15 amino acids. V dropped 6 bases and J dropped 3; count of bases not matched to a gene: 8.

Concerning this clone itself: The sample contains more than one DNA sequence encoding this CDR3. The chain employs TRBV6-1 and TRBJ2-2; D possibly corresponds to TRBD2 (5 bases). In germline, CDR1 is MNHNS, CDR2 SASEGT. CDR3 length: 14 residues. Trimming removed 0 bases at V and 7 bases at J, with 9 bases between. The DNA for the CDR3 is TGTGCCAGCAGTGAAGCTCTAGCTAGCGGGGAGCTGTTTTTT. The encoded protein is CASSEALASGELFF.

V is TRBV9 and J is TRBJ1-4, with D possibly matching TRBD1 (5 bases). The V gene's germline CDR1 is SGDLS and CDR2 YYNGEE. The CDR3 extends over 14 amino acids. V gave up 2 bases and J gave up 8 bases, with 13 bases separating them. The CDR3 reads CASSVTVTDEKLFF. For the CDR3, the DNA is TGTGCCAGCAGCGTCACAGTGACAGACGAAAAACTGTTTTTT.

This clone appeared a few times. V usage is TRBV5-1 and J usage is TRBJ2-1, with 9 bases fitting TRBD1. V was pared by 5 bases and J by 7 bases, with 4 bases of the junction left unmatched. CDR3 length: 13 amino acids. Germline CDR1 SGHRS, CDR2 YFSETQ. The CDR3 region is CASRQGAKNEQFF. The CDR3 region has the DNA TGCGCCAGCAGACAGGGGGCAAAGAATGAGCAGTTCTTC.

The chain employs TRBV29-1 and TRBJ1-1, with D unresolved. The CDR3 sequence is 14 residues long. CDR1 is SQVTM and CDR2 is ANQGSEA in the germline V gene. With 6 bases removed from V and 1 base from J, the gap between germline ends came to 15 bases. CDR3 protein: CSVGINLRNTEAFF. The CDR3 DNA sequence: TGCAGCGTGGGGATCAACCTAAGGAACACTGAAGCTTTCTTT.

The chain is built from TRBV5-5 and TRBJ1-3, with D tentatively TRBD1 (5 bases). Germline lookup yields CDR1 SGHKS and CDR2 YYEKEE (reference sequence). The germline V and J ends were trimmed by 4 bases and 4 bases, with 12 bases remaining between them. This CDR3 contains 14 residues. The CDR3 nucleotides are TGTGCCAGCAGCCCCGTGGGGGACGGAAACACCATATATTTT. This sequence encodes CASSPVGDGNTIYF.

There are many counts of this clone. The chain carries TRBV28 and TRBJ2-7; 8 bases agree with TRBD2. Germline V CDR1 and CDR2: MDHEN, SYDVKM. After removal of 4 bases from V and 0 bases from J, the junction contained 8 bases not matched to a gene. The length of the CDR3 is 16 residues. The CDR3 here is CASSSSGTRVSYEQYF. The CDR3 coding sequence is TGTGCCAGCAGTTCATCCGGGACTAGGGTCTCCTACGAGCAGTACTTC.

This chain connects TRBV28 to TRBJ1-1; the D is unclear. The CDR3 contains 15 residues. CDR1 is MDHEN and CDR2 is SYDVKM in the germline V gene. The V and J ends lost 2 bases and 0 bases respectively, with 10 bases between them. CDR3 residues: CASSLDLAVNTEAFF. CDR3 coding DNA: TGTGCCAGCAGTTTAGATTTGGCGGTGAACACTGAAGCTTTCTTT.

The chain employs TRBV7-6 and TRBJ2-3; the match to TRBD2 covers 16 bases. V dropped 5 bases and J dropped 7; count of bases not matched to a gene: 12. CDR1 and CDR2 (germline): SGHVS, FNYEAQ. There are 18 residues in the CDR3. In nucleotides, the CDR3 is TGTGCCAGCAGCCTCCGGGCTGGGGGACTAGCGGGAGGGCATACGCAGTATTTT. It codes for CASSLRAGGLAGGHTQYF.

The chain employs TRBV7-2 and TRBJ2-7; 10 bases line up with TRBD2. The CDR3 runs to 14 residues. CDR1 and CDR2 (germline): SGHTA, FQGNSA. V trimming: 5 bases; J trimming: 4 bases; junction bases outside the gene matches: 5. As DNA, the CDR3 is TGTGCCAGCAGCCCGGGACTAGCGATTTACGAGCAGTACTTC. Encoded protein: CASSPGLAIYEQYF.

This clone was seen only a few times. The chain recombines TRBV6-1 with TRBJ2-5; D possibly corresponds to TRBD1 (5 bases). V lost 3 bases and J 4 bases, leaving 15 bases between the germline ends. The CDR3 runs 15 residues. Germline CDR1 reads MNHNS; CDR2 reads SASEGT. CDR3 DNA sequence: TGTGCCAGCAGTGATCAGGGCGAATGGTTAGAGACCCAGTACTTC. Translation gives CASSDQGEWLETQYF.

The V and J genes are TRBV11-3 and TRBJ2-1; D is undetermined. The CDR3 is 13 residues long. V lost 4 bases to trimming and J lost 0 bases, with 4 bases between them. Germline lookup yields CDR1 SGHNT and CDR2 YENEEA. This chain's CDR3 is CASSSASYNEQFF. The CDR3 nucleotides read TGTGCCAGCAGCTCAGCCTCCTACAATGAGCAGTTCTTC.

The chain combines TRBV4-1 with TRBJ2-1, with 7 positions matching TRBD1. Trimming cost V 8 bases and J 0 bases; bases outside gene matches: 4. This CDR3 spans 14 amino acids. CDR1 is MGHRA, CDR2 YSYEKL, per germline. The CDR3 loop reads CASGQVNSYNEQFF. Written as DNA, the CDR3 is TGCGCCAGCGGACAGGTTAACTCCTACAATGAGCAGTTCTTC.

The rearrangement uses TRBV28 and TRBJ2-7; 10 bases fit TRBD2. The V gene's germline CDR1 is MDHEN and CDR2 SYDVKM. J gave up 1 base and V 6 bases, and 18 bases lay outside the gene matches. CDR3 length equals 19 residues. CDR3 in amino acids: CASSTREPVRTSGSYEQYF. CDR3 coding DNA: TGTGCCAGCAGCACCCGAGAACCCGTTCGGACTAGCGGATCCTACGAGCAGTACTTC.

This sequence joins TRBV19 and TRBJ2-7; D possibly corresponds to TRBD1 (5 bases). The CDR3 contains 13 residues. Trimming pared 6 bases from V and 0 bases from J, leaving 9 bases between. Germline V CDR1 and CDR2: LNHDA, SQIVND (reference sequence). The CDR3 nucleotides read TGTGCCAGTAGACCGACAGACTCCTACGAGCAGTACTTC. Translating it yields CASRPTDSYEQYF.

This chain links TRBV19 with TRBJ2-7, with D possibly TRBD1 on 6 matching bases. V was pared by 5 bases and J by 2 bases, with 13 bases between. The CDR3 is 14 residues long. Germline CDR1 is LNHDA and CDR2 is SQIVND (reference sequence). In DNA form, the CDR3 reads TGTGCCAGTAGTCGTGACAGGTTAGCCTACGAGCAGTACTTC. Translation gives CASSRDRLAYEQYF.

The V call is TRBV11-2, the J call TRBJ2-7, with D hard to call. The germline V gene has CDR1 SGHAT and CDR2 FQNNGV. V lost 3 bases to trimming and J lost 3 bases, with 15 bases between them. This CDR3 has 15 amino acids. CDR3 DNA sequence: TGTGCCAGCAGCTTCAACGCCAATGCAGTCTACGAGCAGTACTTC. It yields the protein CASSFNANAVYEQYF. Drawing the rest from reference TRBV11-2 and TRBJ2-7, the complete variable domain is EAGVAQSPRYKIIEKRQSVAFWCNPISGHATLYWYQQILGQGPKLLIQFQNNGVVDDSQLPKDRFSAERLKGVDSTLKIQPAKLEDSAVYLCASSFNANAVYEQYFGPGTRLTVT.

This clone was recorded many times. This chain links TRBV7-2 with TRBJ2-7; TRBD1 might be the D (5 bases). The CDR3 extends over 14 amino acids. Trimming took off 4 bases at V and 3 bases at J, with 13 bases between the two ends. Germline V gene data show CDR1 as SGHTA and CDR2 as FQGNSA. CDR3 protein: CASSWQGGDYEQYF. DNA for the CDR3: TGTGCCAGCAGCTGGCAGGGTGGGGACTACGAGCAGTACTTC.

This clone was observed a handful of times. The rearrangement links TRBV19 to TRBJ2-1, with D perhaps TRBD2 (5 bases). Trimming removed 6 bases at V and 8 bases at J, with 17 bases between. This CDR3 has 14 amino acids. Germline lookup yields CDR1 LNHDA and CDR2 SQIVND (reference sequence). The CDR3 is CASREWGSSDEQFF. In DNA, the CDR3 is TGTGCCAGTAGGGAGTGGGGTAGTAGCGATGAGCAGTTCTTC.

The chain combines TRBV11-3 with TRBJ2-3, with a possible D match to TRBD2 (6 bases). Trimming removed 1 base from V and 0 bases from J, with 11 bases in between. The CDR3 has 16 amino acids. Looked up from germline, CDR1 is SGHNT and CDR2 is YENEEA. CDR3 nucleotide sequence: TGTGCCAGCAGCTTAGGTCCGGAGGGGAGCACAGATACGCAGTATTTT. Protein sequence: CASSLGPEGSTDTQYF.

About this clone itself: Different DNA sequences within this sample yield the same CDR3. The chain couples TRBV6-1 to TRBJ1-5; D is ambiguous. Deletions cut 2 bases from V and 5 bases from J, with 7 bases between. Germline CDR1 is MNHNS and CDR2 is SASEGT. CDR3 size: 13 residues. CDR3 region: CASSESRDQPQHF. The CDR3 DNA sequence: TGTGCCAGCAGTGAATCGCGGGATCAGCCCCAGCATTTT.

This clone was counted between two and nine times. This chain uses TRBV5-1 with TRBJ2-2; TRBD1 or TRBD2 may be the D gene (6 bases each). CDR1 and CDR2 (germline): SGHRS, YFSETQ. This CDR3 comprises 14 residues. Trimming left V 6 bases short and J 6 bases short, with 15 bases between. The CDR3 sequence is CASTITGASGELFF. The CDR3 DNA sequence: TGCGCCAGCACCATAACGGGGGCGTCCGGGGAGCTGTTTTTT. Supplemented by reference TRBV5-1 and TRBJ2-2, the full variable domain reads KAGVTQTPRYLIKTRGQQVTLSCSPISGHRSVSWYQQTPGQGLQFLFEYFSETQRNKGNFPGRFSGRQFSNSRSEMNVSTLELGDSALYLCASTITGASGELFFGEGSRLTVL.

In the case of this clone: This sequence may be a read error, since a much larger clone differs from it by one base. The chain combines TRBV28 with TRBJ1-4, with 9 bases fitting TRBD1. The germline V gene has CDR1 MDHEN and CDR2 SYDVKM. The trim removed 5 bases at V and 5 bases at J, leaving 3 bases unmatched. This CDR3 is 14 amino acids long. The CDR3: CASSGGQGNEKLFF. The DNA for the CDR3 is TGTGCCAGCAGTGGGGGACAGGGCAATGAAAAACTGTTTTTT.

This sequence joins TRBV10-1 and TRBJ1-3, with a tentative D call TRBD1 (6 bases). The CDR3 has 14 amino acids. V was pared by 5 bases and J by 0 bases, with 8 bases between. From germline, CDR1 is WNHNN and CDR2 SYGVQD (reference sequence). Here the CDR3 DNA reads TGCGCCAGCAGTAGGACAGCCTCTGGAAACACCATATATTTT. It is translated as CASSRTASGNTIYF.

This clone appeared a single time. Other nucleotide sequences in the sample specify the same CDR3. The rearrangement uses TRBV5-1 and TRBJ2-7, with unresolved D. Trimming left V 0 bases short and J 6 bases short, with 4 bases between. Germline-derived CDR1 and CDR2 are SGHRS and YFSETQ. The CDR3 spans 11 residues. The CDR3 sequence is CASSLVGEQYF. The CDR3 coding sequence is TGCGCCAGCAGCTTGGTCGGCGAGCAGTACTTC.

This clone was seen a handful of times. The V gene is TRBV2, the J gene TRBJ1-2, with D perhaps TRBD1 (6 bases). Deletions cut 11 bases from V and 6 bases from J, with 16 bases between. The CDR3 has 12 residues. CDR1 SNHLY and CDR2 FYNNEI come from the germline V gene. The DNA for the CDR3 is TGTGCCGGACCTACAGGGCCTCATGGCTACACCTTC. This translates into CAGPTGPHGYTF.

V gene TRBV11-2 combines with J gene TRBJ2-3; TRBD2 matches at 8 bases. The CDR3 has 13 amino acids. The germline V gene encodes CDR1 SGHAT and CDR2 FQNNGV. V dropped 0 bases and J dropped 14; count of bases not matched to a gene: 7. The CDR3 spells CASSLDPGGGSYF. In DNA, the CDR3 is TGTGCCAGCAGCTTAGATCCGGGCGGGGGGTCGTATTTT.